This T cell receptor beta chain was sequenced in a study of cytomegalovirus exposure and HLA in healthy donors. Findings and caveats of the study: It was around 160 TCR beta chains that were listed as cytomegalovirus-associated.

Notes on this clone: Its specificity is not known.

TCRdb's table, derived via immunoSEQ multiplex PCR, lists solely in-frame clones and lacks some. Among roughly 130,000 clones, 89% were seen once, and the ten largest hold about 9.9%. The CDR3 has 15 residues. Germline CDR1 LNHDA, CDR2 SQIVND (reference sequence). Trimming removed 5 bases from V and 5 bases from J, with 18 bases in between. This receptor was identified in a woman between 18 and 29 years old in good health and CMV-seropositive. The sequencing sample was made of PBMCs. The chain recombines TRBV19 with TRBJ2-5; D is uncertain. The CDR3 loop is CASSPHDGGRETQYF. The CDR3 nucleotides are TGTGCCAGTAGTCCCCACGACGGTGGCAGGGAGACCCAGTACTTC.